This is a list of T cell receptor beta chains from one sample in a study of cytomegalovirus exposure and HLA in healthy donors. The table came from immunoSEQ multiplex PCR; TCRdb's copy has only in-frame clones and leaves some out. The sample has around 160,000 clones; about 80% are singletons. Sequencing was done on a sample of PBMCs. Receptors originate from a middle-aged woman in good health and CMV-seronegative. The CDR3 runs from the conserved cysteine through the conserved F or W. Each record gives: D gene, V gene, CDR3 length, J gene, clone size, CDR3 DNA, CDR3 protein. The D gene is left open where the match is weak. The size entry is marked missing in some rows and otherwise reads once, few, many or a size class.

TRBD1	TRBV30	13	TRBJ1-2	-	TGTGCCTGTCCGGGACAGGGAGGGTATGGCTACACCTTC	CACPGQGGYGYTF
TRBD1	TRBV15	17	TRBJ2-7	-	TGTGCCACCAGCAGAAAATTCGCTCGGGACAGCTCCTACGAGCAGTACTTC	CATSRKFARDSSYEQYF
-	TRBV7-6	14	TRBJ1-3	-	TGTGCCAGCAGCTCGGGTAGAAGTGGAAACACCATATATTTT	CASSSGRSGNTIYF
-	TRBV7-9	14	TRBJ2-5	-	TGTGCCAGCAGCCCCTCTAGGAGGGAAGAGACCCAGTACTTC	CASSPSRREETQYF
TRBD1	TRBV2	14	TRBJ1-5	-	TGTGCCAGCAGTTCACAGGGGCGCAATCAGCCCCAGCATTTT	CASSSQGRNQPQHF
TRBD1	TRBV7-9	15	TRBJ1-3	-	TGTGCCAGCAGCCTAGGGGACAGGCTTGGAAACACCATATATTTT	CASSLGDRLGNTIYF
-	TRBV6-1	13	TRBJ1-1	-	TGTGCCAGCAGTAGGGAGAGGAGCACTGAAGCTTTCTTT	CASSRERSTEAFF
-	TRBV6-5	16	TRBJ2-1	few	TGTGCCAGCAGTTACTGGGCCAAAGACACCGGGGTGGAGCAGTTCTTC	CASSYWAKDTGVEQFF
-	TRBV25-1	12	TRBJ1-2	-	TGTGCCAGCAGTGAATCCTTTGGTGGCTTCCACTTC	CASSESFGGFHF
-	TRBV19	13	TRBJ1-1	-	TGTGCCAGTAGTATAGGGGGGACTTTGAGAGCTTTCTTT	CASSIGGTLRAFF
TRBD2	TRBV11-3	17	TRBJ2-3	-	TGTGCCAGCAGCCCCCAGCCGACTAGCGGCTCGGGAGATACGCAGTATTTT	CASSPQPTSGSGDTQYF
-	TRBV2	13	TRBJ2-3	few	TGTGCCAGCAGCCGACTCCGCACAGATACGCAGTATTTT	CASSRLRTDTQYF
-	TRBV27	15	TRBJ2-4	-	TGTGCCAGCAGCACGGCCGGGACACAGCGAAACATTCAGTACTTC	CASSTAGTQRNIQYF
TRBD2	TRBV5-1	17	TRBJ2-3	few	TGCGCCAGCAGCTTGGCCCCAGCGGGAGCAACCACAGATACGCAGTATTTT	CASSLAPAGATTDTQYF
TRBD2	TRBV7-9	15	TRBJ2-7	once	TGTGCCAGCAGCTTAGGAGCGGGAGAAGGGCAGGGGCAGTACTTC	CASSLGAGEGQGQYF
-	TRBV30	11	TRBJ1-1	-	TGTGCCTGGAACATGAACACTGAAGCTTTCTTT	CAWNMNTEAFF
TRBD2	TRBV29-1	14	TRBJ2-2	-	TGCAGCGTTGACGGACTAGCGGGACACGGGGAGCTGTTTTTT	CSVDGLAGHGELFF
-	TRBV7-9	13	TRBJ2-7	-	TGTGCCAGCAGCTACGGACAGCCCTACGAGCAGTACTTC	CASSYGQPYEQYF
TRBD1	TRBV6-5	15	TRBJ2-5	-	TGTGCCAGCAGTTCCCCAGGGGGCGGAGGGGAGACCCAGTACTTC	CASSSPGGGGETQYF
TRBD1	TRBV19	16	TRBJ1-1	-	TGTGCCAGTAGTATGTCGACAGGGATCCTACACACTGAAGCTTTCTTT	CASSMSTGILHTEAFF
-	TRBV29-1	17	TRBJ2-7	-	TGCAGCGTTGAAGATCCTGAGCCTGACGGGGTTTTGGGCGAGCAGTACTTC	CSVEDPEPDGVLGEQYF
-	TRBV29-1	14	TRBJ2-3	-	TGCAGCCCAATCTTGCGCGGAGGCACAGATACGCAGTATTTT	CSPILRGGTDTQYF
TRBD1	TRBV2	14	TRBJ2-2	-	TGTGCCAGCCAGGGACAGGGTGGGGCCGGGGAGCTGTTTTTT	CASQGQGGAGELFF
-	TRBV6-5	15	TRBJ1-1	-	TGTGCCAGCAGTTCAGCAGGACAGCTAAACACTGAAGCTTTCTTT	CASSSAGQLNTEAFF
TRBD1	TRBV28	16	TRBJ1-5	-	TGTGCCAGCAGGCAACAGGGGGCGGAGGGCAATCAGCCCCAGCATTTT	CASRQQGAEGNQPQHF
-	TRBV11-3	15	TRBJ1-1	-	TGTGCCAGCAGCTTAGATTCATCGGGGAGCCCTGAAGCTTTCTTT	CASSLDSSGSPEAFF
-	TRBV6-5	14	TRBJ2-7	-	TGTGCCAGCAGCCGGGCTTTACGACCGGGGGAGCAGTACTTC	CASSRALRPGEQYF
-	TRBV30	13	TRBJ2-5	-	TGTGCCTGGAGTGTTGGGCAGGGAGAGACCCAGTACTTC	CAWSVGQGETQYF
TRBD1	TRBV4-2	16	TRBJ1-2	-	TGTGCCAGCAGCCAAGAAGAGGGGGACAGGGGTGATGGCTACACCTTC	CASSQEEGDRGDGYTF
TRBD1	TRBV7-3	15	TRBJ1-3	-	TGTGCCAGCAGCGCAAAGGGACAGGGGGGAAACACCATATATTTT	CASSAKGQGGNTIYF
-	TRBV7-9	16	TRBJ1-3	once	TGTGCCAGCAGCTTGGAAGGTCACCAGGGGGGAAACACCATATATTTT	CASSLEGHQGGNTIYF
-	TRBV28	16	TRBJ1-5	-	TGTGCCAGCACCGGGGGGGGGAGTTACAGCAATCAGCCCCAGCATTTT	CASTGGGSYSNQPQHF
TRBD2	TRBV30	15	TRBJ2-3	-	TGTGCCTGGAGTCCTTTAGCGGGAGGCCCAGATACGCAGTATTTT	CAWSPLAGGPDTQYF
-	TRBV28	15	TRBJ1-4	-	TGTGCCAGCAGTTTAGCAGGGGCGGTGGGGGAAAAACTGTTTTTT	CASSLAGAVGEKLFF
TRBD1	TRBV19	18	TRBJ1-4	-	TGTGCCAGTAGTATTAGACAGGGGTTCGTCGCAACTAATGAAAAACTGTTTTTT	CASSIRQGFVATNEKLFF
TRBD2	TRBV28	15	TRBJ2-3	few	TGTGCCAGCAGTTTAATTACTAGCGGCACAGATACGCAGTATTTT	CASSLITSGTDTQYF
-	TRBV28	17	TRBJ2-1	-	TGTGCCAGCAGTTTTGAAGTAGCGGCTATGGAGTTGAATGAGCAGTTCTTC	CASSFEVAAMELNEQFF
-	TRBV30	13	TRBJ2-1	-	TGTGCCTGGAGCGGGAGCTTGGGCAATGAGCAGTTCTTC	CAWSGSLGNEQFF
-	TRBV6-5	12	TRBJ1-4	-	TGTGCCAGCAGTTTCCGTGGTGACATACTGTTTTTT	CASSFRGDILFF
-	TRBV21-1	14	TRBJ2-2	-	TGTGCCAGCAGCAAAGCAGACAGCACCGGGGAGCTGTTTTTT	CASSKADSTGELFF
-	TRBV6-5	15	TRBJ1-5	-	TGTGCCAGCAGTTACTCAGGGGAAGGCAATCAGCCCCAGCATTTT	CASSYSGEGNQPQHF
TRBD2	TRBV9	14	TRBJ2-7	-	TGTGCCAGCAGTAGACTAGCGGGAGTAGGAGAGCAGTACTTC	CASSRLAGVGEQYF
TRBD1	TRBV7-9	12	TRBJ2-7	-	TGTGCCAGTGAGACAGGGGGATACGAGCAGTACTTC	CASETGGYEQYF
TRBD2	TRBV27	16	TRBJ2-3	few	TGTGCCAGCAGTTTAGACCCTAGCGGGGTCACAGATACGCAGTATTTT	CASSLDPSGVTDTQYF
TRBD1	TRBV30	14	TRBJ1-2	-	TGTGCCTGGAGTGTTCGAGGGGGCAACTATGGCTACACCTTC	CAWSVRGGNYGYTF
-	TRBV27	14	TRBJ1-5	-	TGTGCCAGCAGTTTAGTGGGAGGGGGTCAGCCCCAGCATTTT	CASSLVGGGQPQHF
-	TRBV27	13	TRBJ2-2	-	TGTGCCAGCAGTTTACATTCCACCGGGGAGCTGTTTTTT	CASSLHSTGELFF
-	TRBV2	13	TRBJ2-7	-	TGTGCCAGCAGGGGGCTTCTACAAGGCGAGCAGTACTTC	CASRGLLQGEQYF
-	TRBV7-9	15	TRBJ1-2	-	TGTGCCAGCAGCTTAATAACGGACAGCCCTGCTGGCTACACCTTC	CASSLITDSPAGYTF
-	TRBV5-1	14	TRBJ1-4	-	TGCGCCAGCAGCTTGGGGACAGAAGGTGAAAAACTGTTTTTT	CASSLGTEGEKLFF
-	TRBV5-1	16	TRBJ2-6	few	TGCGCCAGCAGCTTGGCTCTAGACTCTGGGGCCAACGTCCTGACTTTC	CASSLALDSGANVLTF
-	TRBV5-1	14	TRBJ1-2	once	TGCGCCAGCAGCCCATCGGGACAAAACTATGGCTACACCTTC	CASSPSGQNYGYTF
-	TRBV28	14	TRBJ2-5	-	TGTGCCAGCAGGACCAGTAGCGAGGGCGAGACCCAGTACTTC	CASRTSSEGETQYF
TRBD1	TRBV30	15	TRBJ2-2	-	TGTGCCTGGAGTCTACAGGGGTATAACACCGGGGAGCTGTTTTTT	CAWSLQGYNTGELFF